Below are 22 T cell receptor beta chains sequenced from a single sample in a study of OX40 agonist ivuxolimab in advanced cancers. Profiled with immunoSEQ multiplex PCR; TCRdb holds only in-frame clones, not every one. The table includes fewer than 40,000 clones, 60% to 85% detected once. Here the sequenced sample was CD4+ or CD8+ T cells sorted from blood, taken in a trial of the OX40 agonist ivuxolimab. These receptors all come from an adult with an advanced solid tumor such as melanoma, head and neck, liver or kidney cancer.

The chain employs TRBV6-4 and TRBJ2-1; D could derive from TRBD1 or TRBD2 (6 bases each). Germline assignment: CDR1 MRHNA and CDR2 SNTAGT. The CDR3 length is 15 residues. Trimming cost V 2 bases and J 2 bases, with 10 bases left between them. In DNA, the CDR3 is TGTGCCAGCAGTGACCCGGGGGCCCCCTACAATGAGCAGTTCTTC. Its protein product is CASSDPGAPYNEQFF.

The chain is built from TRBV27 and TRBJ2-7; TRBD2 agrees at 12 bases. With V trimmed by 8 bases and J by 7 bases, 9 bases remained unmatched. The CDR3 sequence is 14 residues long. Germline CDR1 and CDR2: MNHEY and SMNVEV (reference sequence). The CDR3 spells CASRELAGGGEQYF. The DNA of the CDR3 is TGTGCCAGCCGCGAACTAGCGGGAGGAGGGGAGCAGTACTTC.

The chain joins TRBV18 to TRBJ2-7, with 7 bases that match TRBD2. CDR3 length: 17 residues. CDR1 and CDR2 from the germline V gene are KGHSH and LQKENI. V lost 3 bases to trimming and J lost 7 bases; unmatched junction nucleotides: 18. This CDR3 is CASSPMGTTRESGEQYF. CDR3 bases: TGTGCCAGCTCACCGATGGGGACTACCCGGGAAAGCGGAGAGCAGTACTTC.

The rearrangement links TRBV28 to TRBJ1-1; TRBD1 matches 7 bases. The CDR3 contains 15 residues. Trimming at V came to 5 bases and at J to 4 bases, leaving 10 bases not matched to a gene. The germline V gene has CDR1 MDHEN and CDR2 SYDVKM. DNA of the CDR3: TGTGCCAGCAGTCTAGGGGGCGCATGGGGCACTGAAGCTTTCTTT. It is translated as CASSLGGAWGTEAFF. Variable domain in full (rest from reference TRBV28 and TRBJ1-1): DVKVTQSSRYLVKRTGEKVFLECVQDMDHENMFWYRQDPGLGLRLIYFSYDVKMKEKGDIPEGYSVSREKKERFSLILESASTNQTSMYLCASSLGGAWGTEAFFGQGTRLTVV.

The rearrangement links TRBV5-1 to TRBJ2-3; 8 bases are a match to TRBD2. From germline, CDR1 is SGHRS and CDR2 YFSETQ. This CDR3 is built from 15 residues. V was clipped by 3 bases and J by 2 bases; unmatched bases: 5. The CDR3 DNA follows: TGCGCCAGCAGCTCCTCAGCGGGGGCCACAGATACGCAGTATTTT. Its protein is CASSSSAGATDTQYF.

This clone is termed medium-sized. The chain uses TRBV30 and TRBJ2-1; the D gene is possibly TRBD2 (6 bases). The CDR3 consists of 12 residues. Trimming stripped 4 bases from V and 7 bases from J, with 11 bases between. The germline CDR1 and CDR2 sequences are GTSNPN and SVGIG (reference sequence). The CDR3 nucleotides read TGTGCCTGGACCCTCGGGGGAAATGAGCAGTTCTTC. Translating it yields CAWTLGGNEQFF. Complete variable domain (other parts from reference TRBV30 and TRBJ2-1): SQTIHQWPATLVQPVGSPLSLECTVEGTSNPNLYWYRQAAGRGLQLLFYSVGIGQISSEVPQNLSASRPQDRQFILSSKKLLLSDSGFYLCAWTLGGNEQFFGPGTRLTVL.

The chain has TRBV2 and TRBJ2-3, with D possibly being TRBD2 (6 bases). The length of the CDR3 is 13 residues. The germline V gene encodes CDR1 SNHLY and CDR2 FYNNEI. Trimming removed 10 bases at V and 4 bases at J, with 15 bases between. CDR3 sequence (DNA): TGTGCCACCAGACTAGATTTTTCAGATACGCAGTATTTT. Translated, it gives CATRLDFSDTQYF.

This chain connects TRBV18 to TRBJ1-1; D may be TRBD1 (5 bases). The germline gives CDR1 KGHSH, CDR2 LQKENI. The CDR3 covers 14 residues. Trimming stripped 9 bases from V and 5 bases from J, with 19 bases between. The CDR3 loop reads CASTGRGVGTEAFF. The CDR3, as DNA: TGTGCCAGTACCGGACGGGGGGTCGGGACTGAAGCTTTCTTT.

CDR3: CASSPKQGRPYGYTF. The CDR3, as DNA: TGTGCCAGCTCACCAAAACAGGGGCGACCCTATGGCTACACCTTC. The chain employs TRBV18 and TRBJ1-2; 7 nucleotides match TRBD1. The trim removed 2 bases at V and 4 bases at J, leaving 7 bases unmatched. Germline assignment: CDR1 KGHSH and CDR2 LQKENI. The CDR3 consists of 15 residues.

The sample holds one count of this clone. The chain uses TRBV7-9 and TRBJ2-7; D unclear. V was shortened by 3 bases and J by 3 bases, with 6 bases between the two germline ends. The CDR3 has 12 amino acids. From germline, CDR1 is SEHNR and CDR2 FQNEAQ (reference sequence). CDR3 DNA: TGTGCCAGCAGCTTCTCCAGCTACGAGCAGTACTTC. It specifies CASSFSSYEQYF.

This clone has a single count. The gene calls are TRBV19 and TRBJ2-7, with 8 nucleotides matching TRBD2. CDR1 is LNHDA and CDR2 is SQIVND in the germline V gene (reference sequence). The V and J ends lost 3 bases and 0 bases, in that order; junction bases with no gene match: 4. This CDR3 is built from 15 residues. This CDR3 is CASSISSGLSYEQYF. The CDR3 DNA is TGTGCCAGTAGTATCTCTAGCGGGCTCTCCTACGAGCAGTACTTC.

This chain connects TRBV7-9 to TRBJ2-1; tentative D call: TRBD2 (5 bases). Trimming took 1 base from V and 6 from J, leaving 10 bases between them. The germline V gene encodes CDR1 SEHNR and CDR2 FQNEAQ (reference sequence). This CDR3 spans 14 amino acids. CDR3 protein: CASSLGGAANEQFF. The CDR3 region has the DNA TGTGCCAGCAGCTTAGGGGGAGCGGCCAATGAGCAGTTCTTC.

In this sample, this clone is medium-sized. This chain links TRBV4-1 with TRBJ1-4; 7 bases align to TRBD1. From germline, CDR1 is MGHRA and CDR2 YSYEKL. The CDR3 contains 14 residues. Trimming cost V 2 bases and J 16 bases; bases outside gene matches: 13. CDR3 loop: CASSQRIGSTGRFF. CDR3 nucleotides: TGCGCCAGCAGCCAAAGAATAGGCTCGACAGGGAGGTTTTTT.

The chain is built from TRBV29-1 and TRBJ1-1; 8 bases fit TRBD1. V dropped 8 bases and J dropped 0; count of bases not matched to a gene: 5. The germline gives CDR1 SQVTM, CDR2 ANQGSEA. This CDR3 spans 13 amino acids. The CDR3: CSTGQGLNTEAFF. DNA of the CDR3: TGCAGCACAGGACAGGGATTGAACACTGAAGCTTTCTTT. Complete variable domain (other parts from reference TRBV29-1 and TRBJ1-1): SAVISQKPSRDICQRGTSLTIQCQVDSQVTMMFWYRQQPGQSLTLIATANQGSEATYESGFVIDKFPISRPNLTFSTLTVSNMSPEDSSIYLCSTGQGLNTEAFFGQGTRLTVV.

This sequence joins TRBV27 and TRBJ2-3; D gene uncertain. Trimming left V 3 bases short and J 0 bases short, with 10 bases between. Germline assignment: CDR1 MNHEY and CDR2 SMNVEV (reference sequence). The CDR3 runs to 15 residues. CDR3 amino acids: CASSLAAASTDTQYF. CDR3 sequence (DNA): TGTGCCAGCAGTTTGGCGGCCGCTAGCACAGATACGCAGTATTTT.

This clone is a singleton in its sample. This chain joins TRBV6-5 and TRBJ1-1; a possible D gene is TRBD1 (6 bases). From germline, CDR1 is MNHEY and CDR2 SVGAGI. Trimming stripped 6 bases from V and 0 bases from J, with 14 bases between. The CDR3 spans 15 residues. CDR3 protein: CASRMHGQLNTEAFF. The CDR3 nucleotides read TGTGCCAGCAGAATGCACGGACAGCTGAACACTGAAGCTTTCTTT.

The rearrangement links TRBV9 to TRBJ2-2; 8 bases align to TRBD1. Germline lookup yields CDR1 SGDLS and CDR2 YYNGEE. CDR3 size: 12 residues. The J segment lost 11 bases and the V segment lost 3 bases, leaving 3 bases of the junction unmatched. The CDR3 DNA reads TGTGCCAGCAGCGGAGACAGGGGTGAGCTGTTTTTT. Its translation: CASSGDRGELFF.

The rearrangement uses TRBV4-1 and TRBJ2-3, with TRBD2 matching 7 bases. Germline-derived CDR1 and CDR2 are MGHRA and YSYEKL. Trimming at V came to 0 bases and at J to 0 bases, leaving 6 bases not matched to a gene. This CDR3 region has 17 residues. The CDR3 region has the DNA TGCGCCAGCAGCCAAGACAGTCTAGCGGCTAGCACAGATACGCAGTATTTT. Residues: CASSQDSLAASTDTQYF.

The chain carries TRBV4-2 and TRBJ2-1; 10 bases are a match to TRBD2. CDR3 length: 15 residues. Germline lookup yields CDR1 LGHNA and CDR2 YNFKEQ. V was clipped by 4 bases and J by 5 bases; unmatched bases: 5. The CDR3 DNA is TGTGCCAGCAGCCCGGAAGCGGGAGGGGACAATGAGCAGTTCTTC. This gives the protein CASSPEAGGDNEQFF.

V and J are TRBV7-8 and TRBJ1-3; D ambiguous. The CDR3 sequence is 12 residues long. Germline V gives CDR1 SGHVS, CDR2 FQNEAQ. V dropped 4 bases and J dropped 8 bases, with 9 bases sitting between them. The CDR3 loop is CASSSDGDTIYF. The CDR3 region has the DNA TGTGCCAGCAGCTCCGATGGTGACACCATATATTTT.

The chain uses TRBV7-9 and TRBJ2-1; maybe TRBD1 (6 bases). Trimming cost V 6 bases and J 8 bases, with 17 bases left between them. This CDR3 has 14 amino acids. In germline, CDR1 is SEHNR, CDR2 FQNEAQ (reference sequence). CDR3 protein: CASRALWGPDEQFF. The CDR3 region has the DNA TGTGCCAGCAGGGCCCTGTGGGGGCCCGATGAGCAGTTCTTC.

The V call is TRBV12-5, the J call TRBJ2-1; 7 bases align to TRBD1. The junction had 9 bases not matched to a gene; V was cut back by 2 bases and J by 2 bases. This CDR3 contains 17 residues. The germline gives CDR1 LGHNT, CDR2 FRNRAP. The CDR3 region is CASGLKPWGTAYNEQFF. The DNA of the CDR3 is TGTGCTAGTGGTTTGAAACCGTGGGGGACAGCCTACAATGAGCAGTTCTTC.